The rows below give T cell receptor beta chains drawn from one sample of a study of shared clonotypes between healthy human individuals. Sequenced by immunoSEQ multiplex PCR; TCRdb stores in-frame clones only, minus some. The sample holds millions of clones; more than 80% are singletons and the top ten take around 0.14%. Specimen: naive CD4+ T cells sorted from blood. The source of these receptors is a man between 18 and 35 years old in good health. The CDR3 runs from the conserved cysteine through the conserved F or W. A D gene is named only where the DNA matches it firmly. Rows may omit the clone size; those that give it use once, few, many or a size class.

clone size: once
D gene: NA
V gene: TRBV14
J gene: TRBJ2-1
CDR3 DNA: TGTGCCAGCAGCCAAGATAAGAAAGTGTCTGGACTTAGCAATGAGCAGTTCTTC
CDR3 protein: CASSQDKKVSGLSNEQFF

clone size: NA
D gene: TRBD1
V gene: TRBV23-1
J gene: TRBJ1-2
CDR3 DNA: TGCGCCAGCAGTCACGGAGACAGGGGGCATGGCTACACCTTC
CDR3 protein: CASSHGDRGHGYTF

clone size: NA
D gene: TRBD2
V gene: TRBV10-1
J gene: TRBJ2-1
CDR3 DNA: TGCGCCAGCAGTGAGTCCCTCGACCCTACTAGCGGCTACAATGAGCAGTTCTTC
CDR3 protein: CASSESLDPTSGYNEQFF

clone size: NA
D gene: TRBD1
V gene: TRBV6-1
J gene: TRBJ1-1
CDR3 DNA: TGTGCCAGCAGTGAAGGGACAGGGATCGCTGAAGCTTTCTTT
CDR3 protein: CASSEGTGIAEAFF

clone size: NA
D gene: NA
V gene: TRBV7-2
J gene: TRBJ1-2
CDR3 DNA: TGTGCCAGCAGCTTAGCGTCGGGGGGAAACTATGGCTACACCTTC
CDR3 protein: CASSLASGGNYGYTF

clone size: NA
D gene: TRBD2
V gene: TRBV6-5
J gene: TRBJ2-2
CDR3 DNA: TGTGCCAGCAGTGCCCCTAGCGGGACTAGGGAGCTGTTTTTT
CDR3 protein: CASSAPSGTRELFF

clone size: NA
D gene: TRBD1
V gene: TRBV6-1
J gene: TRBJ2-7
CDR3 DNA: TGTGCCAGCAGTGAACATGGGGGGACCCGGGACAGGACCCACGAGCAGTACTTC
CDR3 protein: CASSEHGGTRDRTHEQYF

clone size: NA
D gene: TRBD2
V gene: TRBV7-2
J gene: TRBJ2-7
CDR3 DNA: TGTGCCAGCAGCTTCAGCCGGCAGACTAGCGGGTACTCCTACGAGCAGTACTTC
CDR3 protein: CASSFSRQTSGYSYEQYF

clone size: few
D gene: NA
V gene: TRBV11-2
J gene: TRBJ1-3
CDR3 DNA: TGTGCCAGCAGCTATAGAGCGACAGCACCAAACACCATATATTTT
CDR3 protein: CASSYRATAPNTIYF

clone size: NA
D gene: TRBD1
V gene: TRBV9
J gene: TRBJ2-7
CDR3 DNA: TGTGCCAGCAGCGTAGCTGGGGAGCAGGGGGCTCCCTACGAGCAGTACTTC
CDR3 protein: CASSVAGEQGAPYEQYF

clone size: few
D gene: NA
V gene: TRBV18
J gene: TRBJ1-2
CDR3 DNA: TGTGCCAGCTCACCCCAGGGGAACTATGGCTACACCTTC
CDR3 protein: CASSPQGNYGYTF

clone size: NA
D gene: TRBD2
V gene: TRBV7-2
J gene: TRBJ2-1
CDR3 DNA: TGTGCCAGCAGAGTAGCGGGGGGCCCGTACAATGAGCAGTTCTTC
CDR3 protein: CASRVAGGPYNEQFF

clone size: NA
D gene: NA
V gene: TRBV28
J gene: TRBJ2-1
CDR3 DNA: TGTGCCAGCACCTCCGGGACGGAAGCCTACAATGAGCAGTTCTTC
CDR3 protein: CASTSGTEAYNEQFF

clone size: NA
D gene: NA
V gene: TRBV30
J gene: TRBJ2-7
CDR3 DNA: TGTGCCTGGAGTGAACAGACTTACGAGCAGTACTTC
CDR3 protein: CAWSEQTYEQYF

clone size: NA
D gene: NA
V gene: TRBV19
J gene: TRBJ2-7
CDR3 DNA: TGTGCCAGTAGTATTACCGGGATATACTACGAGCAGTACTTC
CDR3 protein: CASSITGIYYEQYF